Shown below are 9 T cell receptor beta chains from a single sample sequenced in a study of CD8 T cells in ankylosing spondylitis. Via MiXCR, TCRdb re-called the 5' RACE reads, giving one row per CDR3 protein. The sample records 200,000 to 250,000 distinct CDR3 sequences, approximately 30% being singletons. Input material: blood, either unsorted or a sorted T cell fraction (not recorded which). Receptors were obtained from a male donor with ankylosing spondylitis or in good health (not recorded which).

This clonotype has a count of ten or more. CDR3 residues: CASSERDGSTDTQYF. The CDR3 DNA sequence: TGTGCCAGCAGTGAGCGGGACGGAAGCACAGATACGCAGTATTTT. The V gene is TRBV6-4, the J gene TRBJ2-3, with D possibly TRBD2 on 6 matching bases. V dropped 3 bases and J dropped 0 bases, with 10 bases sitting between them. This CDR3 contains 15 residues. Germline CDR1 is MRHNA and CDR2 is SNTAGT.

The chain has TRBV6-5 and TRBJ2-1; D is possibly TRBD1 (5 bases). Trimming stripped 0 bases from V and 5 bases from J, with 8 bases between. Germline values: CDR1 MNHEY, CDR2 SVGAGI. The CDR3 length is 14 residues. CDR3 in DNA: TGTGCCAGCAGTTACTCAGGGGTCGACAATGAGCAGTTCTTC. It codes for CASSYSGVDNEQFF.

V gene TRBV2 combines with J gene TRBJ2-7; maybe TRBD1 (6 bases). Trimming cost V 7 bases and J 7 bases, with 20 bases left between them. The CDR3 has 14 amino acids. Germline values: CDR1 SNHLY, CDR2 FYNNEI. CDR3 region: CASTSGTGKREQYF. Here the CDR3 DNA reads TGTGCCAGCACCTCTGGTACAGGGAAGAGAGAGCAGTACTTC. Full variable domain (outside the CDR3, taken from reference TRBV2 and TRBJ2-7): EPEVTQTPSHQVTQMGQEVILRCVPISNHLYFYWYRQILGQKVEFLVSFYNNEISEKSEIFDDQFSVERPDGSNFTLKIRSTKLEDSAMYFCASTSGTGKREQYFGPGTRLTVT.

CDR3 sequence (DNA): TGCGCCAGCACTAGGGGCGGGGGGCCTTCAGGGGATACGCAGTATTTT. Translated: CASTRGGGPSGDTQYF. J is TRBJ2-3 and V is TRBV5-1; 8 bases map to TRBD2. CDR1 and CDR2 from the germline V gene are SGHRS and YFSETQ. This CDR3 is built from 16 residues. The trim removed 6 bases at V and 6 bases at J, leaving 15 bases unmatched.

This clonotype has a handful of counts. The V call is TRBV28, the J call TRBJ2-7; maybe TRBD2 (5 bases). Trimming took 3 bases from V and 2 from J, leaving 8 bases between them. The germline V gene encodes CDR1 MDHEN and CDR2 SYDVKM. The CDR3 is 13 amino acids. CDR3 protein: CASSFPGAYEQYF. For the CDR3, the DNA is TGTGCCAGCAGTTTCCCCGGGGCCTACGAGCAGTACTTC.

This clonotype was detected ten times or more. V and J are TRBV29-1 and TRBJ1-4; D not resolved. The CDR3 length is 14 residues. Germline CDR1 and CDR2: SQVTM and ANQGSEA. The germline V and J ends were trimmed by 7 bases and 3 bases, with 15 bases remaining between them. CDR3 coding DNA: TGCAGCGCCCGAGGTGGAGAGGCTAATGAAAAACTGTTTTTT. Amino acids: CSARGGEANEKLFF.

This CDR3 reads CSARDRGVPSYEQYF. CDR3 coding DNA: TGCAGTGCTAGAGATCGGGGGGTACCTTCCTACGAGCAGTACTTC. V gene TRBV20-1 combines with J gene TRBJ2-7; 7 bases are shared with TRBD2. This CDR3 spans 15 amino acids. After removal of 0 bases from V and 1 base from J, the junction contained 6 bases not matched to a gene. CDR1 and CDR2 (germline): DFQATT, SNEGSKA (reference sequence).

The V gene is TRBV12-3 or TRBV12-4, the J gene TRBJ2-3; D may be TRBD2 (6 bases). The CDR3 consists of 13 residues. The V end lost 6 bases, the J end lost 5 bases, and 12 bases lay between the germline ends. The CDR3 nucleotides are TGTGCCAGCAGCCCCGGGGGAATAGATACGCAGTATTTT. Translating it yields CASSPGGIDTQYF.

In its sample, this clonotype was seen a few times. The chain uses TRBV5-1 and TRBJ1-4; D possibly corresponds to TRBD1 (6 bases). The CDR3 has 16 amino acids. The V gene's germline CDR1 is SGHRS and CDR2 YFSETQ. V shed 3 bases and J shed 2 bases, with 14 bases lying between them. The CDR3 DNA reads as TGCGCCAGCAGCTGGGGGCAGAGCCTGACTAATGAAAAACTGTTTTTT. It yields the protein CASSWGQSLTNEKLFF.